The source of this TCR beta chain is a study of blood T cell repertoires in COVID-19. Background on the study: Both acute and convalescent COVID-19 samples were obtained from the United States, Italy and Spain. T cells, B-cell-depleted T cells, or PBMCs supplied cDNA or gDNA.

Enrolled during active infection, Seattle patients were then followed longitudinally. Under the authors' procedure: Estimates of nucleated cell counts were drawn from the amplification of reference gene primers. Sequenced by immunoSEQ multiplex PCR; TCRdb stores in-frame clones only, minus some. V, J and clone size are taken as reported in that table, and D and trimming were inferred from the DNA itself. The sample shows 55,000 to 65,000 clones, approximately 80% of them seen only once. The CDR3 extends over 17 amino acids. Trimming removed 4 bases at V and 3 bases at J, with 18 bases between. From germline, CDR1 is MDHEN and CDR2 SYDVKM.

The chain carries TRBV28 and TRBJ2-2; a weak D match, TRBD2 (5 bases). Sequencing used peripheral blood. The origin of this receptor is a man aged 25-40 years with COVID-19, enrolled during active disease. The CDR3: CASSSVGRGRDTGELFF. CDR3 DNA: TGTGCCAGCAGTTCCGTGGGGAGAGGGCGGGACACCGGGGAGCTGTTTTTT.